This T cell receptor (beta chain) was identified during a study of cytomegalovirus exposure and HLA in healthy donors. The CDR3 length is 16 residues. V was clipped by 6 bases and J by 1 base; unmatched bases: 12. Germline V gene sequence: CDR1 MDHEN, CDR2 SYDVKM. A multiplex PCR was run with 60 Vbeta primers and 13 Jbeta primers. Method: immunoSEQ multiplex PCR; TCRdb's copy keeps in-frame clones and lacks some. The table includes approximately 120,000 clones, 75% to 90% detected once. The V call is TRBV28, the J call TRBJ2-7; TRBD1 agrees at 7 bases. The receptor was isolated from a woman aged 25 to 39 in good health and CMV-seropositive. Sequencing input: PBMCs. CDR3 loop: CASRFNRDRPSYEQYF. The CDR3 nucleotides are TGTGCCAGCAGATTCAACCGGGACAGACCTTCCTACGAGCAGTACTTC.